The entry below describes one T cell receptor (beta chain). What it binds is not known. The same CDR3 arises from other DNA sequences in this sample as well. The data originate from a study of cytomegalovirus exposure and HLA in healthy donors. Study-level results: The classifier reportedly diagnosed cytomegalovirus status with high specificity and sensitivity. Cytomegalovirus association was listed for around 170 TCR beta chains.

Germline CDR1 and CDR2: SGHRS and YFSETQ. This CDR3 comprises 15 residues. Unmatched junction bases numbered 13, after V lost 4 bases and J lost 8 bases. The PCR had 60 Vbeta and 13 Jbeta primers. Profiling relied on immunoSEQ multiplex PCR, and the TCRdb table lists in-frame clones only, not all of them. The sample holds about 150,000 clones. This chain uses TRBV5-1 with TRBJ1-2, with 8 bases aligning to TRBD1. Sequenced material: PBMCs. The sequence came from a woman aged 50 to 60 in good health and CMV-seronegative. CDR3 coding DNA: TGCGCCAGCAGCCCCGGACAGGGCGGTGGGCACGGCTACACCTTC. Translating gives CASSPGQGGGHGYTF.